This entry is about one T cell receptor beta chain. This sample stems from a study of OX40 agonist ivuxolimab in advanced cancers. The table came from immunoSEQ multiplex PCR; TCRdb's copy has only in-frame clones and leaves some out. The repertoire has 10,000 to 15,000 clones, about 80% of them found once; the top ten carry over 20%. The CDR3 length is 15 residues. The germline gives CDR1 SGHTA, CDR2 FQGTGA. V shed 4 bases, J shed 4 bases, and the junction held 6 bases outside the gene matches. This sample comprised CD4+ or CD8+ T cells sorted from blood, obtained in a trial of the OX40 agonist ivuxolimab. This TCR was recovered from an adult with an advanced solid tumor such as melanoma, head and neck, liver or kidney cancer. The chain joins TRBV7-3 to TRBJ2-3, with 9 nucleotides matching TRBD1. The CDR3 DNA follows: TGTGCCAGCAGCTCCACAGGGGGCGGATCAGATACGCAGTATTTT. Translating it yields CASSSTGGGSDTQYF.